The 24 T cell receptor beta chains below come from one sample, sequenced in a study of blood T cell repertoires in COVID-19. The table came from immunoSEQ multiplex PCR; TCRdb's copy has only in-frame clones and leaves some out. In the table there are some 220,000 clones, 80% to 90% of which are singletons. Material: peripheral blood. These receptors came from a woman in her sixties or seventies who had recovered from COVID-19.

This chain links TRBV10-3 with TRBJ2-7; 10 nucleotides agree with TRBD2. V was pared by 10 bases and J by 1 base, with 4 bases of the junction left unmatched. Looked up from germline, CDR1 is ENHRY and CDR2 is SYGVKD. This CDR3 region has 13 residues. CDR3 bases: TGTGCCACCAGACTAGCGGGTTCCTACGAGCAGTACTTC. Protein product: CATRLAGSYEQYF.

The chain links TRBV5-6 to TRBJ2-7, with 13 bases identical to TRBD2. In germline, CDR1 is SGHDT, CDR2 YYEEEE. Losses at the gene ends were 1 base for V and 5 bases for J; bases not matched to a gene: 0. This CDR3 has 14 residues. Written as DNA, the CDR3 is TGTGCCAGCAGCTTGACTAGCGGGGGGGACGAGCAGTACTTC. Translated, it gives CASSLTSGGDEQYF.

CDR3 bases: TGTGCCAGCAGCGTAAGTGGGGCAGTGGACACTGAAGCTTTCTTT. This translates into CASSVSGAVDTEAFF. The chain couples TRBV11-3 to TRBJ1-1; TRBD1 is a possible D gene (5 bases). CDR3 size: 15 residues. Trimming took 5 bases from V and 3 from J, leaving 16 bases between them. CDR1 is SGHNT and CDR2 is YENEEA in the germline V gene.

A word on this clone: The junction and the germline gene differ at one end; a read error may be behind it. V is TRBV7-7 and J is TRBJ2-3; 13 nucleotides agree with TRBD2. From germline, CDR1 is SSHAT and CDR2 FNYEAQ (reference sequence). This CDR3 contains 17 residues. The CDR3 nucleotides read TGTGCTAGCAGCCCCCGGACTAGCGGGAGAAGCACAGATACGCAGTATTTT. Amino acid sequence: CASSPRTSGRSTDTQYF.

CDR3: CATTRDWGYNEQFF. The DNA for the CDR3 is TGTGCCACCACCAGGGACTGGGGGTACAATGAGCAGTTCTTC. The V gene is TRBV2, the J gene TRBJ2-1; D might be TRBD2 (6 bases). Trimming took 10 bases from V and 4 from J, leaving 17 bases between them. CDR3 size: 14 residues. From germline, CDR1 is SNHLY and CDR2 FYNNEI. Variable domain in full (rest from reference TRBV2 and TRBJ2-1): EPEVTQTPSHQVTQMGQEVILRCVPISNHLYFYWYRQILGQKVEFLVSFYNNEISEKSEIFDDQFSVERPDGSNFTLKIRSTKLEDSAMYFCATTRDWGYNEQFFGPGTRLTVL.

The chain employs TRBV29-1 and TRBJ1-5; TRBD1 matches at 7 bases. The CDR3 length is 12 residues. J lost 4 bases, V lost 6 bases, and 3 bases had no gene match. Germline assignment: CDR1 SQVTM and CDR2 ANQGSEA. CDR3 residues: CSVVQGNQPQHF. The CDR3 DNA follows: TGCAGCGTCGTACAGGGGAATCAGCCCCAGCATTTT. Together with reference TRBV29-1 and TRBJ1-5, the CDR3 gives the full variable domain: SAVISQKPSRDICQRGTSLTIQCQVDSQVTMMFWYRQQPGQSLTLIATANQGSEATYESGFVIDKFPISRPNLTFSTLTVSNMSPEDSSIYLCSVVQGNQPQHFGDGTRLSIL.

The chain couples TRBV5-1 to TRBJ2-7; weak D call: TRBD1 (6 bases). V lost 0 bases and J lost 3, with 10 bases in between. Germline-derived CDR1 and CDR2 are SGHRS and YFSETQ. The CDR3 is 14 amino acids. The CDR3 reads CASSLDRVYYEQYF. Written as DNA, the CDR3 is TGCGCCAGCAGCTTGGACAGGGTGTACTACGAGCAGTACTTC.

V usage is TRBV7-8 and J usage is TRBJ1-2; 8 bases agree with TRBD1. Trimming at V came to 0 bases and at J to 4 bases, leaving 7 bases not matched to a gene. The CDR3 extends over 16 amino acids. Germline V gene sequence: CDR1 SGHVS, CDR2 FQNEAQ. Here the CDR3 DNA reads TGTGCCAGCAGCTTAGCGAAGGCAGGGGGCGTCTATGGCTACACCTTC. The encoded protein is CASSLAKAGGVYGYTF.

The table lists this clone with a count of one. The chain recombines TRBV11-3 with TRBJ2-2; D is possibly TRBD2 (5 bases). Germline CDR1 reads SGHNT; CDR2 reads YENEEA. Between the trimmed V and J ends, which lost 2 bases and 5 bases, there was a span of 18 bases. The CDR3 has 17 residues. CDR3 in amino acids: CASSLSRGWSRTGELFF. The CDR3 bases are TGTGCCAGCAGCTTAAGCCGGGGATGGAGCAGGACCGGGGAGCTGTTTTTT. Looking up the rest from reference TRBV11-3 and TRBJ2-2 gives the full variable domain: EAGVVQSPRYKIIEKKQPVAFWCNPISGHNTLYWYLQNLGQGPELLIRYENEEAVDDSQLPKDRFSAERLKGVDSTLKIQPAELGDSAVYLCASSLSRGWSRTGELFFGEGSRLTVL.

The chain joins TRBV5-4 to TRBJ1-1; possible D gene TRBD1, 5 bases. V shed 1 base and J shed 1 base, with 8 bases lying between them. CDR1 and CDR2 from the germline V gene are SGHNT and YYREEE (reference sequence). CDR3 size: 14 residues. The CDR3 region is CASSLRGGNTEAFF. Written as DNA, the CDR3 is TGTGCCAGCAGCTTGAGGGGAGGGAACACTGAAGCTTTCTTT.

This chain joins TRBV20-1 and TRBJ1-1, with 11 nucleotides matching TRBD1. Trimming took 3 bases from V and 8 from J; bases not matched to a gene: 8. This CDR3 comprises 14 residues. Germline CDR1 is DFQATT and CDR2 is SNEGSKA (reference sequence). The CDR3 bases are TGCAGTGCTAGTATGGACAGGGGGCCCAGGGAAGCTTTCTTT. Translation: CSASMDRGPREAFF.

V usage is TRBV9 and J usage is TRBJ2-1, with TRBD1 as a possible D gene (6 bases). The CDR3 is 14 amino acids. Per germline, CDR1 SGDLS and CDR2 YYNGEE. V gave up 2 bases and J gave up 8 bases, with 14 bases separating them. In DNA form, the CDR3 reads TGTGCCAGCAGCGTGAGGACAGCCCTCGATGAGCAGTTCTTC. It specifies CASSVRTALDEQFF.

The CDR3 protein is CASSLTGDSNQPQHF. CDR3 bases: TGTGCCAGCAGCTTAACAGGAGATAGCAATCAGCCCCAGCATTTT. The chain couples TRBV11-2 to TRBJ1-5; D may be TRBD1 (5 bases). The CDR3 has 15 amino acids. The ends were cut back, 2 bases at V and 0 bases at J, with 8 bases in the middle. The germline CDR1 and CDR2 sequences are SGHAT and FQNNGV.

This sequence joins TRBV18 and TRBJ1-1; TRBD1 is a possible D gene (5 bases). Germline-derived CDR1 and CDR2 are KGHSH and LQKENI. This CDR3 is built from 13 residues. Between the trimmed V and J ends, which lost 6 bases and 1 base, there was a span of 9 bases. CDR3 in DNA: TGTGCCAGCTCGGGACTCACGAACACTGAAGCTTTCTTT. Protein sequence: CASSGLTNTEAFF.

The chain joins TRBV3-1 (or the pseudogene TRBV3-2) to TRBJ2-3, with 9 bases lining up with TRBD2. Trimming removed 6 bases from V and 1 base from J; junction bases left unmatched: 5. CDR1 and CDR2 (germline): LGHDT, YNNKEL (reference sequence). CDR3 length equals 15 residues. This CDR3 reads CASSSVAGGTDTQYF. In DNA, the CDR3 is TGTGCCAGCAGTTCGGTAGCGGGGGGCACAGATACGCAGTATTTT.

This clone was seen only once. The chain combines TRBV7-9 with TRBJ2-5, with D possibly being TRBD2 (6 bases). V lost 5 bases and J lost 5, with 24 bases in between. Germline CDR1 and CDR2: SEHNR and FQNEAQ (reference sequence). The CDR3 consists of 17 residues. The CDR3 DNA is TGTGCCAGCAGCGCCGCCGCGGGACCTCTAGGGATGGAGACCCAGTACTTC. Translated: CASSAAAGPLGMETQYF.

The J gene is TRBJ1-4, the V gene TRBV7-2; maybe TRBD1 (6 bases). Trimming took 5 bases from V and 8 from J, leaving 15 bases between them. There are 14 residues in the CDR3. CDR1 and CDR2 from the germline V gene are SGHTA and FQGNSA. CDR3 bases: TGTGCCAGCAGCGTGCGGGGGGGCTGGGAAAAACTGTTTTTT. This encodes CASSVRGGWEKLFF.

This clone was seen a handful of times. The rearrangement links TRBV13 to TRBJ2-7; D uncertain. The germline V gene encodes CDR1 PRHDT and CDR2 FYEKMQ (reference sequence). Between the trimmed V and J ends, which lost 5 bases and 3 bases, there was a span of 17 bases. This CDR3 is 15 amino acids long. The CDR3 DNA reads TGTGCCAGCAGCCACCCTGCAGACAAAGGCTACGAGCAGTACTTC. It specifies CASSHPADKGYEQYF.

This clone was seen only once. Here the CDR3 reads CASSDRMAGETQYF. CDR3 DNA sequence: TGTGCCAGCAGCGACAGGATGGCCGGAGAGACCCAGTACTTC. This chain connects TRBV5-4 to TRBJ2-5; a weak D match, TRBD1 (6 bases). CDR1 and CDR2 from the germline V gene are SGHNT and YYREEE (reference sequence). Trimming pared 4 bases from V and 4 bases from J, leaving 14 bases between. The CDR3 sequence is 14 residues long.

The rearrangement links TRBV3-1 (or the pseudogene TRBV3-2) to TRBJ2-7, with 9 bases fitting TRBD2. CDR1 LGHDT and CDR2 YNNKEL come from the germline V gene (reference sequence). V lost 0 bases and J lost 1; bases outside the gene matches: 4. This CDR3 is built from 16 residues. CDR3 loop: CASSQDPSGGSYEQYF. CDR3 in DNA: TGTGCCAGCAGCCAAGATCCCAGCGGGGGGTCCTACGAGCAGTACTTC.

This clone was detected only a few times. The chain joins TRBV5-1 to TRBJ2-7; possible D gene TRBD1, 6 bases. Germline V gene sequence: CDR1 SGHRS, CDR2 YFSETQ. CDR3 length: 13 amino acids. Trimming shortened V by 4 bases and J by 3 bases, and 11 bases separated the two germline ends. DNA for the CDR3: TGCGCCAGCAGCCCTGGACAGCTCTACGAGCAGTACTTC. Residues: CASSPGQLYEQYF.

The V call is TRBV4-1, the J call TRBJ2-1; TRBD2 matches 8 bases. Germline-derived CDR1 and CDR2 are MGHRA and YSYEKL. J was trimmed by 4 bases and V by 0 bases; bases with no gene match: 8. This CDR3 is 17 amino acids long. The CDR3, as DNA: TGCGCCAGCAGCCAAGATACAGCGGGGGTCTTATACAATGAGCAGTTCTTC. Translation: CASSQDTAGVLYNEQFF.

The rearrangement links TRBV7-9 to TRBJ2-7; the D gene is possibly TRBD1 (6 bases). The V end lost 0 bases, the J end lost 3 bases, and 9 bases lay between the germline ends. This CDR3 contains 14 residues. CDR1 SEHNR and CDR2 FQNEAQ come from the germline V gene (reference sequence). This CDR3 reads CASSLAQGYYEQYF. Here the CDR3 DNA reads TGTGCCAGCAGCTTAGCGCAGGGGTACTACGAGCAGTACTTC.

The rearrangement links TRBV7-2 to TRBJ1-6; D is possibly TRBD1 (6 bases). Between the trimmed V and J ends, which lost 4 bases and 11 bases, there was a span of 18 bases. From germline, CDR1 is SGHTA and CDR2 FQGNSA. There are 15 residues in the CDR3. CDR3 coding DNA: TGTGCCAGCAGCTCGTGGGGGGGCAGTGGAACACCCCTCCACTTT. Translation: CASSSWGGSGTPLHF.